The present T cell receptor (beta chain) was sequenced within a study of T cell responses to AZD1222 COVID-19 vaccine. V gave up 5 bases and J gave up 1 base, with 15 bases separating them. The V gene's germline CDR1 is LNHDA and CDR2 SQIVND (reference sequence). The CDR3 is 16 residues long. The protocol was immunoSEQ multiplex PCR, while the TCRdb copy is restricted to in-frame clones and leaves out a portion. This sample has some 130,000 clones, with roughly 91% found just once. Sequenced material: peripheral blood, taken on day 0 of AZD1222 vaccination. This chain links TRBV19 with TRBJ1-5; D call uncertain. The sequence was obtained from an adult in good health. The CDR3, as DNA: TGTGCCAGTAGTCTAGCCCCGGTCCAGAGCAATCAGCCCCAGCATTTT. Amino acid sequence: CASSLAPVQSNQPQHF.